This passage covers 3 T cell receptor beta chains from one sample sequenced in a study of blood T cell repertoires in COVID-19. Libraries were prepared by immunoSEQ multiplex PCR; TCRdb keeps only in-frame clonotypes and omits some of them. The top ten hold around 8% of the sample, which has roughly 180,000 clones, 79% seen once. Sequencing was carried out using peripheral blood. The receptors were sampled from a woman aged 55-69 years with COVID-19, enrolled during active disease.

The V gene is TRBV18, the J gene TRBJ2-3; 10 bases align to TRBD2. V dropped 5 bases and J dropped 1; count of bases not matched to a gene: 9. The CDR3 is made up of 17 amino acids. Germline CDR1 and CDR2: KGHSH and LQKENI. DNA for the CDR3: TGTGCCAGCTCAGCTCGGGCCGGGACTAGCGGCACAGATACGCAGTATTTT. Translated, it gives CASSARAGTSGTDTQYF.

In its sample, this clone was seen a few times. The chain uses TRBV28 and TRBJ2-7; possibly TRBD1 for D (5 bases). The V end was cut by 6 bases, the J end by 0 bases, with 12 bases between. CDR3 length: 14 amino acids. The germline gives CDR1 MDHEN, CDR2 SYDVKM. The CDR3 DNA reads TGTGCCAGCAGCCAGACAGCGTCCTCCTACGAGCAGTACTTC. Protein product: CASSQTASSYEQYF.

Concerning this clone: Sequence at one end of the junction differs from germline and may be a read error. This chain connects TRBV7-7 to TRBJ2-2; 9 positions match TRBD2. The germline V gene encodes CDR1 SSHAT and CDR2 FNYEAQ (reference sequence). The CDR3 length is 16 residues. The CDR3 spells CASSKRAVAGAGELFF. DNA of the CDR3: TGTGCTAGCAGCAAAAGGGCGGTAGCGGGGGCCGGGGAGCTGTTTTTT.